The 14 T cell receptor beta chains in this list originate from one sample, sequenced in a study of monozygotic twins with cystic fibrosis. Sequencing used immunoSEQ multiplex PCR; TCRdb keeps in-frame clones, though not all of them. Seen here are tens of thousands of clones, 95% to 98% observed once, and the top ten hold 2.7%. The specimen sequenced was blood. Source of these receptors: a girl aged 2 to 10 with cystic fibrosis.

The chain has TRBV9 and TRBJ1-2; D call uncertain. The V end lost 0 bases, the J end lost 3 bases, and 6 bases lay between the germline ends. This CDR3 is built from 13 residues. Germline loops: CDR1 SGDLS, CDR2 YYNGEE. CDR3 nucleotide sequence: TGTGCCAGCAGCGTAGCTGGAGACTATGGCTACACCTTC. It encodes CASSVAGDYGYTF.

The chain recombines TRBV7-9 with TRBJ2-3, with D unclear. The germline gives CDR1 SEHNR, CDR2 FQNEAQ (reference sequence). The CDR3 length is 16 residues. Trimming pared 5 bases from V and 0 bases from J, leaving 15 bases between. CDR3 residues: CASSAQWGTSTDTQYF. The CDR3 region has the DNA TGTGCCAGCAGCGCCCAATGGGGAACTAGCACAGATACGCAGTATTTT.

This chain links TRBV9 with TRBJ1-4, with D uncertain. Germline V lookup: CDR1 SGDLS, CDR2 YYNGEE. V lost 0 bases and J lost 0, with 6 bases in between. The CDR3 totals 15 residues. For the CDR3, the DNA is TGTGCCAGCAGCGTAGAAGCAGCAACTAATGAAAAACTGTTTTTT. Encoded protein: CASSVEAATNEKLFF.

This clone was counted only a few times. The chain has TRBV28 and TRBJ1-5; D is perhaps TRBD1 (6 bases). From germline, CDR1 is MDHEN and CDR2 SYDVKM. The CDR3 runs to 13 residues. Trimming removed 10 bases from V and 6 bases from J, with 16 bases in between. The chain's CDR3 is CATVGGAGQPQHF. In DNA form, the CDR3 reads TGTGCCACGGTGGGGGGGGCAGGTCAGCCCCAGCATTTT.

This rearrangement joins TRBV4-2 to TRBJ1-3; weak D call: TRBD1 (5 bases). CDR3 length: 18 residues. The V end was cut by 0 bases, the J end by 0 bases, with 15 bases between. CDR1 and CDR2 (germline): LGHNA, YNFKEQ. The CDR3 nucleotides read TGTGCCAGCAGCCAAGAGAACGAGGGGTTTGGCTCTGGAAACACCATATATTTT. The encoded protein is CASSQENEGFGSGNTIYF.

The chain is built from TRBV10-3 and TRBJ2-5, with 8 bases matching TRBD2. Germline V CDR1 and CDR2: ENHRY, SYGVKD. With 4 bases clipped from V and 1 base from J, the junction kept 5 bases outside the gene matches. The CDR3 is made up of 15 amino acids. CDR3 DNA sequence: TGTGCCATCAGTGGGGATAGCGGGGTCCAAGAGACCCAGTACTTC. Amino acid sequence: CAISGDSGVQETQYF.

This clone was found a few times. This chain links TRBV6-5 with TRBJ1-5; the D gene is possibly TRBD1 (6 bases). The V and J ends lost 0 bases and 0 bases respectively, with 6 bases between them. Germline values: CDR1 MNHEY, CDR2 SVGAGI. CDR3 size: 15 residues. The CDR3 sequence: CASSYSDSSNQPQHF. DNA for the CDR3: TGTGCCAGCAGTTACTCGGACAGTAGCAATCAGCCCCAGCATTTT.

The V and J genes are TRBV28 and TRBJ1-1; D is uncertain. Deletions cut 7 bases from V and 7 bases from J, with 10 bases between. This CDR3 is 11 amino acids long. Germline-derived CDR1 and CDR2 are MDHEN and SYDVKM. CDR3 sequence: CASTSFLEAFF. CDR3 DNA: TGTGCCAGCACCTCCTTCCTTGAAGCTTTCTTT.

CDR3: CASSFSSQGNTEAFF. CDR3 coding DNA: TGTGCCAGCAGCTTTAGTAGTCAGGGGAACACTGAAGCTTTCTTT. The V gene is TRBV7-2, the J gene TRBJ1-1, with D perhaps matching TRBD1 (5 bases). The V gene's germline CDR1 is SGHTA and CDR2 FQGNSA. This CDR3 has 15 amino acids. The germline V and J ends were trimmed by 3 bases and 1 base, with 12 bases remaining between them.

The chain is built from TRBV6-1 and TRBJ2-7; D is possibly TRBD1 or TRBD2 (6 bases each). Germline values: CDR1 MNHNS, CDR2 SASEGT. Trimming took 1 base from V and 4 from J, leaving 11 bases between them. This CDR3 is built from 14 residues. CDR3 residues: CASSEGGAKYEQYF. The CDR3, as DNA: TGTGCCAGCAGTGAAGGGGGGGCAAAGTACGAGCAGTACTTC.

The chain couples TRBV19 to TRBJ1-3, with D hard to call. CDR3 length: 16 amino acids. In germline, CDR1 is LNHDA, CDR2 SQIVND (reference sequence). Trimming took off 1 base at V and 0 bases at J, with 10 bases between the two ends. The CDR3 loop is CASSIVGIYSGNTIYF. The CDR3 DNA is TGTGCCAGTAGTATAGTGGGTATATACTCTGGAAACACCATATATTTT.

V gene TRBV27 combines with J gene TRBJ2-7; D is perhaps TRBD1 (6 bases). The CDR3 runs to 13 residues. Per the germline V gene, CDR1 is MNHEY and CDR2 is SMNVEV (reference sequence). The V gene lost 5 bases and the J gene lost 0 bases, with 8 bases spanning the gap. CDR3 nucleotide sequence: TGTGCCAGCAGTACAGGGTCCTCCTACGAGCAGTACTTC. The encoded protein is CASSTGSSYEQYF.

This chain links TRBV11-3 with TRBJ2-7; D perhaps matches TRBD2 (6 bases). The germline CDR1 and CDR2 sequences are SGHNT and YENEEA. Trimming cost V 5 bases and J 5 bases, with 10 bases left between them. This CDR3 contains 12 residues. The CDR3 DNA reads TGTGCCAGCAGCCCAACGGGGGACGAGCAGTACTTC. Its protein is CASSPTGDEQYF. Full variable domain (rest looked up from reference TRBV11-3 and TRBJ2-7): EAGVVQSPRYKIIEKKQPVAFWCNPISGHNTLYWYLQNLGQGPELLIRYENEEAVDDSQLPKDRFSAERLKGVDSTLKIQPAELGDSAVYLCASSPTGDEQYFGPGTRLTVT.

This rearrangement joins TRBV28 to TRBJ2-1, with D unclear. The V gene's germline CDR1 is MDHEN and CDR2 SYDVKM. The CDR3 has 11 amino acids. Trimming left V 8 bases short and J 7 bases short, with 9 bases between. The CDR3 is CASESRNEQFF. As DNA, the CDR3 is TGTGCCAGCGAGAGTCGGAATGAGCAGTTCTTC.